These 10 T cell receptor beta chains share one sample of origin, sequenced in a study of cytomegalovirus exposure and HLA in healthy donors. The primer mix had 60 Vbeta and 13 Jbeta primers. Repertoires were generated with immunoSEQ multiplex PCR, while TCRdb's copy carries only in-frame clones and drops some. The profile covers 150,000 to 200,000 clones, with roughly 79% appearing a single time and approximately 2% taken by the ten largest. The sample taken for sequencing was PBMCs. These receptors were collected from a man aged 25-45 years in good health and CMV-seronegative.

CDR3: CASSPPGKPQHF. The CDR3 DNA reads TGTGCCAGCAGCCCCCCAGGGAAGCCCCAGCATTTT. The chain couples TRBV7-2 to TRBJ1-5, with D perhaps matching TRBD1 (5 bases). Trimming took 5 bases from V and 8 from J, leaving 10 bases between them. CDR1 and CDR2 from the germline V gene are SGHTA and FQGNSA. The CDR3 is 12 residues long.

The CDR3 nucleotides read TGTGCCATCAGTGGTAAGCGGCCGAACACCGGGGAGCTGTTTTTT. Translated: CAISGKRPNTGELFF. The genes are TRBV10-3 and TRBJ2-2, with D perhaps matching TRBD2 (5 bases). V was pared by 4 bases and J by 0 bases, with 9 bases between. This CDR3 is 15 amino acids long. CDR1 is ENHRY and CDR2 is SYGVKD in the germline V gene.

The chain combines TRBV10-3 with TRBJ2-2; TRBD2 aligns across 8 bases. The CDR3 covers 14 residues. Germline CDR1 and CDR2: ENHRY and SYGVKD. V trimming: 6 bases; J trimming: 3 bases; junction bases outside the gene matches: 3. CDR3 in DNA: TGTGCCATCAGATTGACTAGCGACACCGGGGAGCTGTTTTTT. It translates to CAIRLTSDTGELFF.

CDR3 DNA sequence: TGCGCCAGCAGCCAATCTCGGACAGAAGGATCTGGAAACACCATATATTTT. This sequence encodes CASSQSRTEGSGNTIYF. This sequence joins TRBV4-1 and TRBJ1-3; perhaps TRBD1 as D (6 bases). Trimming pared 2 bases from V and 1 base from J, leaving 15 bases between. This CDR3 spans 17 amino acids. CDR1 is MGHRA, CDR2 YSYEKL, per germline.

The V call is TRBV27, the J call TRBJ1-2; tentative D call: TRBD1 (6 bases). The V end was cut by 2 bases, the J end by 1 base, with 8 bases between. Germline V CDR1 and CDR2: MNHEY, SMNVEV (reference sequence). This CDR3 contains 14 residues. CDR3 in DNA: TGTGCCAGCAGTTTAGGACAGTTTAACTATGGCTACACCTTC. Its protein is CASSLGQFNYGYTF.

The sample holds a few counts of this clone. The chain is built from TRBV10-3 and TRBJ2-5; possibly TRBD1 for D (5 bases). Germline V gives CDR1 ENHRY, CDR2 SYGVKD. The V end was cut by 7 bases, the J end by 5 bases, with 17 bases between. The CDR3 is 14 residues long. The CDR3 loop reads CAINDRSAGETQYF. DNA of the CDR3: TGTGCCATCAATGACAGAAGTGCAGGGGAGACCCAGTACTTC.

The chain has TRBV6-6 and TRBJ2-7; a possible D gene is TRBD1 (6 bases). Germline CDR1 reads MNHNY; CDR2 reads SVGAGI (reference sequence). The V end lost 5 bases, the J end lost 4 bases, and 15 bases lay between the germline ends. This CDR3 comprises 14 residues. The CDR3 here is CASSAQGPTYEQYF. The CDR3 DNA sequence: TGTGCCAGCAGTGCTCAGGGGCCGACTTACGAGCAGTACTTC.

The chain uses TRBV28 and TRBJ2-7; a possible D gene is TRBD2 (6 bases). The germline V and J ends were trimmed by 8 bases and 0 bases, with 17 bases remaining between them. The CDR3 extends over 15 amino acids. CDR1 is MDHEN and CDR2 is SYDVKM in the germline V gene. CDR3 sequence reads: CASSGGRQNSYEQYF. CDR3 nucleotides: TGTGCCAGCTCCGGGGGAAGACAGAACTCCTACGAGCAGTACTTC.

The V call is TRBV19, the J call TRBJ1-5; D is uncertain. CDR1 is LNHDA and CDR2 is SQIVND in the germline V gene (reference sequence). The CDR3 runs 15 residues. With 0 bases removed from V and 2 bases from J, the gap between germline ends came to 8 bases. The CDR3 region has the DNA TGTGCCAGTAGTATAGATGGCCCAGGCAATCAGCCCCAGCATTTT. Residues: CASSIDGPGNQPQHF.

The chain employs TRBV18 and TRBJ2-7; D possibly corresponds to TRBD1 (6 bases). The V and J ends lost 0 bases and 6 bases respectively, with 18 bases between them. Looked up from germline, CDR1 is KGHSH and CDR2 is LQKENI. This CDR3 is 16 amino acids long. CDR3 DNA sequence: TGTGCCAGCTCACCACCCCACCGGGACAAAGAATCCGAGCAGTACTTC. Translating it yields CASSPPHRDKESEQYF.